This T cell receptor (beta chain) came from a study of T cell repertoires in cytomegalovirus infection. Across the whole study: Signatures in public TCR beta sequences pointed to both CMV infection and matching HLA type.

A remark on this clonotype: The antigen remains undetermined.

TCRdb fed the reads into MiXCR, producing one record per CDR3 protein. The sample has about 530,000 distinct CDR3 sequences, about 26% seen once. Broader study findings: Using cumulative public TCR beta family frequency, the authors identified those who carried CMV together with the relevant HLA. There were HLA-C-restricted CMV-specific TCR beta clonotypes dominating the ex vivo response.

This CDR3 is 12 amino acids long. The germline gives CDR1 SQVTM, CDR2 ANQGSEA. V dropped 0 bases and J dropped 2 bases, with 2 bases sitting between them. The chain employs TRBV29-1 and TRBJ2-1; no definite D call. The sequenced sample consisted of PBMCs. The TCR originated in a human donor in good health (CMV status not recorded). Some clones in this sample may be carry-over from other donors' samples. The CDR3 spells CSVEDTYNEQFF. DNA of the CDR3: TGCAGCGTTGAAGACACCTACAATGAGCAGTTCTTC.